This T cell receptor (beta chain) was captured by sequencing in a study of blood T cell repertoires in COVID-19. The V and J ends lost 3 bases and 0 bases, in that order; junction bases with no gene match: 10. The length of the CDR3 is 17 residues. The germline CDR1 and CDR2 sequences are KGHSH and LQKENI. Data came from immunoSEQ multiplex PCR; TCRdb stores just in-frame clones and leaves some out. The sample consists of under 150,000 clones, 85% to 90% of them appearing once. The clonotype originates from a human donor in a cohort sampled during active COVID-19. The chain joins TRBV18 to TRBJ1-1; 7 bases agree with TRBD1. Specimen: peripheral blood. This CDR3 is CASSPSIGTAMNTEAFF. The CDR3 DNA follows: TGTGCCAGCTCACCTTCGATTGGGACAGCCATGAACACTGAAGCTTTCTTT.